This is a list of T cell receptor beta chains from one sample in a study of T cell changes during pregnancy in multiple sclerosis. Method: immunoSEQ multiplex PCR; TCRdb's copy keeps in-frame clones and lacks some. The repertoire has around 99,000 clones, about 90% of them found once; the top ten carry around 0.8%. Here the sequenced sample was peripheral blood, taken in the third trimester of pregnancy. Every receptor here comes from a female donor in good health, enrolled as a control in a pregnancy study. The CDR3 runs from the conserved cysteine through the conserved F or W. A D gene is named only where the DNA matches it firmly. Some rows have no size entry. The others give once, few or many, or a class for an expanded clone.

abundance	v_gene	d_gene	j_gene	CDR3nt	CDR3aa
few	TRBV6-5	NA	TRBJ1-2	TGTGCCAGCGGAGGGGTAATTCCTAACTATGGCTACACCTTC	CASGGVIPNYGYTF
NA	TRBV7-2	NA	TRBJ2-5	TGTGCCAGCAGCTTAGGGACTGCAGCGGGGACCCAGTACTTC	CASSLGTAAGTQYF
NA	TRBV11-1	NA	TRBJ1-5	TGTGCCAGCAGCTCCTCGGGGAACAATCAGCCCCAGCATTTT	CASSSSGNNQPQHF
once	TRBV19	NA	TRBJ1-5	TGTGCCAGTAGTGCCCTATCACCGGAGCCCCAGCATTTT	CASSALSPEPQHF
NA	TRBV7-2	NA	TRBJ2-3	TGTGCCAGCAGCTTAGAAGGGAGTGTTGATGTGGATACGCAGTATTTT	CASSLEGSVDVDTQYF
NA	TRBV9	TRBD1	TRBJ2-7	TGTGCCAGCAGCGTAGGAGGACAGGGGGCCTACGAGCAGTACTTC	CASSVGGQGAYEQYF
NA	TRBV9	NA	TRBJ1-1	TGTGCCAGCAGCGCTCAAGGAGGAGGGAACACTGAAGCTTTCTTT	CASSAQGGGNTEAFF
NA	TRBV7-2	NA	TRBJ2-3	TGTGCCAGCAGCTTCTCTACAGATACGCAGTATTTT	CASSFSTDTQYF
NA	TRBV10-3	TRBD2	TRBJ2-1	TGTGCCATCGGACTAGCGGGGGACAATGAGCAGTTCTTC	CAIGLAGDNEQFF
NA	TRBV2	NA	TRBJ1-5	TGTGCCAGCAACCTCGCCGGGTCAATCCCGCCCCAGCATTTT	CASNLAGSIPPQHF
NA	TRBV30	NA	TRBJ1-2	TGTGCCTGGAGTGCAGGGGCCTATGGCTACACCTTC	CAWSAGAYGYTF
NA	TRBV14	TRBD1	TRBJ2-5	TGTGCCAGCAGCCCGAGGGGGCTACTGGAGACCCAGTACTTC	CASSPRGLLETQYF
NA	TRBV11-2	NA	TRBJ2-3	TGTGCCGCCGGGTTCAACACAGATACGCAGTATTTT	CAAGFNTDTQYF
NA	TRBV4-2	NA	TRBJ1-5	TGTGCCAGCAGCCAAGATTCGGGCAGGGGAAATCAGCCCCAGCATTTT	CASSQDSGRGNQPQHF
NA	TRBV2	NA	TRBJ1-2	TGTGCCAGCCTATCGGGGTACGGCTATGGCTACACCTTC	CASLSGYGYGYTF
NA	TRBV11-2	NA	TRBJ1-1	TGTGCCAGCAGCTCGCAGGTCATCGGCACTGAAGCTTTCTTT	CASSSQVIGTEAFF
NA	TRBV4-1	TRBD1	TRBJ1-5	TGCGCCAGCAGCCAAGATACAGGGGGGAATCAGCCCCAGCATTTT	CASSQDTGGNQPQHF
NA	TRBV7-2	NA	TRBJ1-5	TGTGCCAGCAGCTCCGGACTTAGCAATCAGCCCCAGCATTTT	CASSSGLSNQPQHF
once	TRBV7-2	TRBD1	TRBJ2-1	TGTGCCAGCAGCTTTAACCCTTACAGGGGAATCTACAATGAGCAGTTCTTC	CASSFNPYRGIYNEQFF
NA	TRBV19	TRBD1	TRBJ2-6	TGTGCCAGTAGTAGCCTAACAGGGGTATCTGGGGCCAACGTCCTGACTTTC	CASSSLTGVSGANVLTF
NA	TRBV10-3	TRBD1	TRBJ2-3	TGTGCCATCAGGGGACAGGGCTCCAGCACAGATACGCAGTATTTT	CAIRGQGSSTDTQYF
NA	TRBV5-4	NA	TRBJ1-1	TGTGCCAGCACCGACGTGGAGGGAATACCTCTCATGAACACTGAAGCTTTCTTT	CASTDVEGIPLMNTEAFF
NA	TRBV11-2	NA	TRBJ1-4	TGTGCCAGCAGCTTAGAGTCGGTCGGGTATGAAAAACTGTTTTTT	CASSLESVGYEKLFF
NA	TRBV15	NA	TRBJ2-7	TGTGCCACCAGCAGAGGGACCCTGGGGAGCGCCTACGAGCAGTACTTC	CATSRGTLGSAYEQYF
NA	TRBV9	NA	TRBJ2-2	TGTGCCAGCAGCCAACAAGACACCGGGGAGCTGTTTTTT	CASSQQDTGELFF
NA	TRBV6-1	TRBD1	TRBJ1-1	TGTGCCAGCAGTGAAGCGGTCGGACAGGGGTCCGCTGAAGCTTTCTTT	CASSEAVGQGSAEAFF
NA	TRBV5-5	TRBD1	TRBJ1-1	TGTGCCAGCAGCTTACGGACAGGGGGAGGCACTGAAGCTTTCTTT	CASSLRTGGGTEAFF
NA	TRBV5-1	NA	TRBJ1-4	TGCGCCAGCAGCCTAATGGGGGGTAGTGAAGAAAAACTGTTTTTT	CASSLMGGSEEKLFF
NA	TRBV29-1	NA	TRBJ1-2	TGCAGCGTTGAAGAAGGAGGAGATAACTATGGCTACACCTTC	CSVEEGGDNYGYTF